This is a list of T cell receptor beta chains from one sample in a study of blood T cell repertoires in COVID-19. Profiled with immunoSEQ multiplex PCR; TCRdb holds only in-frame clones, not every one. This table holds fewer than 400,000 clones, about 86% found once. Sequencing was performed on peripheral blood. These receptors originate from a man aged 25 to 40 with active or convalescent COVID-19. The CDR3 runs from the conserved cysteine through the conserved F or W. A D gene is named only where the DNA matches it firmly. Where a row states a size, it is once, few, many or the class of an expanded clone; other rows omit it.

V	J	size	D	length	DNA	CDR3
TRBV3-1/TRBV3-2	TRBJ2-7	-	TRBD1	17	TGTGCCAGCAGCCAAGATTTTCCGGGACAGGGGCCCTACGAGCAGTACTTC	CASSQDFPGQGPYEQYF
TRBV27	TRBJ2-1	-	TRBD2	14	TGTGCCAGCTCGGTCCTAGCGGGGAGCAATGAGCAGTTCTTC	CASSVLAGSNEQFF
TRBV5-8	TRBJ1-5	-	TRBD1	19	TGTGCCAGCAGCTCACCGCCCGGGACAGGGAGGGTTGGGCTCCAGCCCCAGCATTTT	CASSSPPGTGRVGLQPQHF
TRBV18	TRBJ2-1	-	-	16	TGTGCCAGCTCACCATCGCGGGTTGGGGCCTACAATGAGCAGTTCTTC	CASSPSRVGAYNEQFF
TRBV18	TRBJ1-1	-	-	15	TGTGCCAGCTCGACCCGGGGGGCGGGGCACACTGAAGCTTTCTTT	CASSTRGAGHTEAFF
TRBV20-1	TRBJ1-1	-	-	13	TGCAGTGCTAGTTGGTACATGAACACTGAAGCTTTCTTT	CSASWYMNTEAFF
TRBV5-4	TRBJ2-3	few	-	15	TGTGCCAGCAGCTCGAAACCAATGCGCGGAGATACGCAGTATTTT	CASSSKPMRGDTQYF
TRBV5-1	TRBJ1-2	-	TRBD1	14	TGCGCCAGCAGCTTATGGACAGGGAGTATTGGCTACACCTTC	CASSLWTGSIGYTF
TRBV9	TRBJ1-2	-	-	14	TGTGCCAGCAGCGTAGATCAGGGGAACTATGGCTACACCTTC	CASSVDQGNYGYTF
TRBV6-2/TRBV6-3	TRBJ1-5	-	-	14	TGTGCCAGCGGCCTATACAGCTCCAATCAGCCCCAGCATTTT	CASGLYSSNQPQHF
TRBV7-3	TRBJ1-1	-	-	13	TGTGCCAGCAGCCGGGGGGAAGGGACTGAAGCTTTCTTT	CASSRGEGTEAFF
TRBV11-3	TRBJ1-2	-	TRBD1	16	TGTGCCAGCAGCCCCCGGACAGGGCTAGGGGGCTATGGCTACACCTTC	CASSPRTGLGGYGYTF
TRBV5-1	TRBJ1-2	-	-	12	TGCGCCAGCAGCCCGTACAGGGAAGGCTACACCTTC	CASSPYREGYTF
TRBV4-3	TRBJ2-3	-	-	14	TGCGCCAGCAGCCAAACCCGGAGCACAGATACGCAGTATTTT	CASSQTRSTDTQYF
TRBV24-1	TRBJ1-5	few	-	14	TGTGCCACCTCGGAGGGAGCGGACTATCAGCCCCAGCATTTT	CATSEGADYQPQHF
TRBV3-1/TRBV3-2	TRBJ1-2	-	TRBD1	14	TGTGCCAGCAGCCAATGGACAGGCAACTATGGCTACACCTTC	CASSQWTGNYGYTF
TRBV9	TRBJ2-7	-	-	15	TGTGCCAGCAGCGTAGACCTGGGGAGTTCCTACGAGCAGTACTTC	CASSVDLGSSYEQYF
TRBV30	TRBJ2-5	-	TRBD2	13	TGTGCCTGGAGTAGCGGGGGGGGCGAGACCCAGTACTTC	CAWSSGGGETQYF
TRBV21-1	TRBJ1-2	once	-	15	TGTGCCAGCAGCAAAGCGGACAGGTGGACCTATGGCTACACCTTC	CASSKADRWTYGYTF
TRBV7-3	TRBJ2-2	-	-	13	TGTGCCAGCAGCTCCAGTAACACCGGGGAGCTGTTTTTT	CASSSSNTGELFF
TRBV28	TRBJ2-7	-	TRBD1	16	TGTGCCAGCTCCTTTCCCAGGGGGCACCTAAGATACGAGCAGTACTTC	CASSFPRGHLRYEQYF
TRBV5-1	TRBJ2-7	-	-	16	TGCGCCAGCAGCGCCCTACAGGACACTACACTGGGCGAGCAGTACTTC	CASSALQDTTLGEQYF
TRBV9	TRBJ2-7	-	TRBD2	15	TGTGCCAGCAGCGTAGCAACTAGCGGAGCCTACGAGCAGTACTTC	CASSVATSGAYEQYF
TRBV7-3	TRBJ2-2	once	TRBD2	15	TGTGCCAGCAGCTTAACCGGGGGGATCACCGGGGAGCTGTTTTTT	CASSLTGGITGELFF
TRBV7-9	TRBJ1-2	-	-	14	TGTGCCAGCAGCTTAGCGATAGCTAACTATGGCTACACCTTC	CASSLAIANYGYTF
TRBV4-1	TRBJ1-4	-	-	11	TGCGCCAGCAGCCAAGAGAGAAAACTGTTTTTT	CASSQERKLFF
TRBV19	TRBJ1-5	-	TRBD1	16	TGTGCCAGTAGTCTTCACCATGACAGGGATAGCCAGCCCCAGCATTTT	CASSLHHDRDSQPQHF